The T cell receptor beta chain described here comes from a study of T cell responses to AZD1222 COVID-19 vaccine. Comments on this clone: Its specificity is unknown.

Produced via immunoSEQ multiplex PCR; TCRdb's table is partial and in-frame only. There are 150,000 or so clones in the sample; approximately 90% occur only once, and just over 5% lies in the top ten. Study outcomes and limitations: Regions 160-218 and 743-854 held dominance among vaccine-associated CD4 TCRs, which spanned spike.

The V segment lost 5 bases and the J segment 5 bases; nucleotides outside the gene matches: 5. CDR1 and CDR2 from the germline V gene are SGHAT and FQNNGV. This CDR3 spans 15 amino acids. The chain employs TRBV11-2 and TRBJ2-1, with 11 positions matching TRBD2. This specimen was peripheral blood, taken on day 0 of AZD1222 vaccination. This TCR came from an adult in good health. CDR3 nucleotide sequence: TGTGCCAGCAGCCTTAGGGGACTAGCGGACAATGAGCAGTTCTTC. Its translation is CASSLRGLADNEQFF.